This T cell receptor beta chain originates from a study of tumor-infiltrating lymphocytes in primary liver carcinoma. Across the study: There were tumors of stage T1-T3 N0M0, each 4.2 to 10 cm across.

Both blood RNA, taken from unsorted whole blood, and germline DNA were extracted. Chronic HBV infection affected patients, none of whom had received treatment. Blood samples of four milliliters were drawn preoperatively. To note about this clonotype: Without the conserved terminal phenylalanine or tryptophan, this CDR3 likely stems from a read error.

The CDR3 runs to 15 residues. The junction had 9 bases not matched to a gene; V was cut back by 0 bases and J by 7 bases. Germline assignment: CDR1 GTSNPN and CDR2 SVGIG (reference sequence). TCR beta cDNA was reverse-transcribed from roughly 520 ng of total RNA. The reaction used a constant-region primer and ProtoScript II reverse transcriptase. Generation of the TCR beta libraries relied on three nested multiplex PCR rounds using slightly modified ARM-PCR. Primers for the first two PCR rounds were TRBV1-TRBV30 forward primers and a C-beta reverse primer (approximately 9 cycles per round). TCRdb processed the multiplex PCR reads anew with MiXCR; each CDR3 protein has one entry. The sample shows 300,000 to 400,000 distinct CDR3 sequences, about 65% of them seen only once.

The sequence came from a man aged 40-49 years with primary liver carcinoma and hepatitis B virus infection. Source material: peripheral blood. The genes are TRBV30 and TRBJ2-1, with 7 bases lining up with TRBD2. The DNA for the CDR3 is TGTGCCTGGAGTGTACGGGGGAGGGTAGGTAATGAGCAGTTCCTC. It translates to CAWSVRGRVGNEQFL.